These 15 T cell receptor beta chains originate from one sample sequenced in a study of cytomegalovirus exposure and HLA in healthy donors. The primer mix had 60 Vbeta and 13 Jbeta primers. Using immunoSEQ multiplex PCR, the repertoire was profiled, and TCRdb retains in-frame clones only, with some absent. Here the sample spans roughly 110,000 clones, more than 70% being singletons. Sample: PBMCs. The receptors here all came from a young man in good health and CMV-seronegative.

V is TRBV23-1 and J is TRBJ1-4; 8 nucleotides line up with TRBD1. TRBV23-1 is assigned to the ORF class and has an uncertain function. The ends lost 6 bases at V and 6 bases at J; junction bases unmatched: 9. CDR3 length equals 15 residues. The CDR3 region is CASRTDRGEDEKLFF. The CDR3 nucleotides are TGCGCCAGCAGAACCGACAGGGGTGAGGATGAAAAACTGTTTTTT.

The chain couples TRBV27 to TRBJ2-1, with 8 bases lining up with TRBD2. Trimming removed 2 bases from V and 9 bases from J; junction bases left unmatched: 9. CDR3 length equals 15 residues. The germline V gene encodes CDR1 MNHEY and CDR2 SMNVEV (reference sequence). CDR3 bases: TGTGCCAGCAGTTTAGGTTGGTTTAGCGGGACTGAGCAGTTCTTC. This encodes CASSLGWFSGTEQFF.

A few counts support this clone. This chain uses TRBV28 with TRBJ1-4; no definite D call. From germline, CDR1 is MDHEN and CDR2 SYDVKM. The V end was cut by 6 bases, the J end by 11 bases, with 7 bases between. The CDR3 covers 10 residues. The CDR3 coding sequence is TGTGCCAGCAGGAGCGGGAAACTGTTTTTT. Translating gives CASRSGKLFF.

The chain employs TRBV7-2 and TRBJ2-5, with D possibly being TRBD1 (8 bases). Trimming removed 7 bases from V and 5 bases from J, with 20 bases in between. Germline assignment: CDR1 SGHTA and CDR2 FQGNSA. This CDR3 has 15 residues. CDR3 sequence reads: CASTNRGRVEETQYF. CDR3 bases: TGTGCCAGCACCAACAGGGGGAGGGTAGAGGAGACCCAGTACTTC.

In nucleotides, the CDR3 is TGTGCCATCAGGATGGACAGGGGTTACTCTGGGGCCAACGTCCTGACTTTC. Encoded protein: CAIRMDRGYSGANVLTF. V usage is TRBV10-3 and J usage is TRBJ2-6, with TRBD1 identical over 9 bases. Germline CDR1 is ENHRY and CDR2 is SYGVKD. After removal of 6 bases from V and 0 bases from J, the junction contained 6 bases not matched to a gene. This CDR3 is 17 amino acids long.

This clone was detected only a few times. V gene TRBV5-4 combines with J gene TRBJ1-3; D possibly corresponds to TRBD1 (6 bases). Germline V CDR1 and CDR2: SGHNT, YYREEE (reference sequence). Trimming stripped 0 bases from V and 0 bases from J, with 13 bases between. This CDR3 region has 17 residues. The CDR3 DNA follows: TGTGCCAGCAGCTTGGACCCGGGACACATCTCTGGAAACACCATATATTTT. This sequence encodes CASSLDPGHISGNTIYF.

This chain links TRBV6-5 with TRBJ2-5; tentative D call: TRBD2 (6 bases). The CDR3 is 15 amino acids. CDR1 and CDR2 (germline): MNHEY, SVGAGI. The V end lost 0 bases, the J end lost 4 bases, and 12 bases lay between the germline ends. CDR3 DNA sequence: TGTGCCAGCAGTTACTCTCGGGGGACGGGAGAGACCCAGTACTTC. Translation gives CASSYSRGTGETQYF.

The chain recombines TRBV18 with TRBJ2-1; D is possibly TRBD2 (5 bases). The CDR3 length is 14 residues. V lost 3 bases, J lost 5 bases, and 11 bases lay in between. Per germline, CDR1 KGHSH and CDR2 LQKENI. The chain's CDR3 is CASSPLAGNNEQFF. The DNA of the CDR3 is TGTGCCAGCTCACCCCTTGCCGGGAACAATGAGCAGTTCTTC.

The rearrangement joins TRBV6-5 to TRBJ1-6; D ambiguous. The germline CDR1 and CDR2 sequences are MNHEY and SVGAGI. Trimming left V 5 bases short and J 7 bases short, with 12 bases between. The CDR3 consists of 14 residues. CDR3 coding DNA: TGTGCCAGCAGTGTCCGGGATATCAATTCACCCCTCCACTTT. This encodes CASSVRDINSPLHF.

The chain links TRBV11-2 to TRBJ2-7; a weak D match, TRBD2 (5 bases). CDR1 is SGHAT and CDR2 is FQNNGV in the germline V gene. The CDR3 runs 14 residues. V lost 5 bases and J 2 bases, leaving 13 bases between the germline ends. CDR3 nucleotide sequence: TGTGCCAGCAGCCCCGGGCTCGGGGCCTACGAGCAGTACTTC. Translated, it gives CASSPGLGAYEQYF.

The chain is built from TRBV7-9 and TRBJ1-2; D call uncertain. The CDR3 runs to 13 residues. V was clipped by 1 base and J by 7 bases, with 10 bases between them. Germline values: CDR1 SEHNR, CDR2 FQNEAQ (reference sequence). The CDR3 is CASSLGAEGGYTF. CDR3 nucleotide sequence: TGTGCCAGCAGCTTAGGGGCAGAGGGTGGCTACACCTTC.

The rearrangement joins TRBV2 to TRBJ2-3, with D possibly being TRBD2 (6 bases). V dropped 11 bases and J dropped 0 bases, with 15 bases sitting between them. Germline V gene sequence: CDR1 SNHLY, CDR2 FYNNEI. This CDR3 is built from 14 residues. Here the CDR3 DNA reads TGTGCCTTCCTTCGCGGGGTAAGCACAGATACGCAGTATTTT. As protein: CAFLRGVSTDTQYF.

V gene TRBV4-3 combines with J gene TRBJ2-2, with TRBD2 matching 9 bases. With V trimmed by 0 bases and J by 7 bases, 9 bases remained unmatched. CDR3 length: 17 residues. Per germline, CDR1 LGHNA and CDR2 YSLEER. The CDR3 nucleotides read TGCGCCAGCAGCCAAGAGCTAGCGGGGCCTTCTGGCGGGGAGCTGTTTTTT. Translation gives CASSQELAGPSGGELFF.

The genes are TRBV30 and TRBJ2-6; the D is unclear. In germline, CDR1 is GTSNPN, CDR2 SVGIG (reference sequence). The CDR3 extends over 14 amino acids. V lost 0 bases and J lost 4, with 7 bases in between. CDR3 sequence (DNA): TGTGCCTGGAGTGTAGAGCGCGGGGCCAACGTCCTGACTTTC. This gives the protein CAWSVERGANVLTF.

This chain uses TRBV7-8 with TRBJ2-5, with D perhaps TRBD2 (5 bases). This CDR3 is built from 13 residues. The germline V gene encodes CDR1 SGHVS and CDR2 FQNEAQ. With 3 bases removed from V and 6 bases from J, the gap between germline ends came to 11 bases. The CDR3 DNA follows: TGTGCCAGCAGCTTGTTCGGGGAAAAGACCCAGTACTTC. Translated: CASSLFGEKTQYF.